These 4 T cell receptor beta chains were all obtained from the same sample, sequenced in a study of Graves' ophthalmopathy and Graves' hyperthyroidism (dated by TCRdb to 2016 to 2018). The instrument was an Illumina HiSeq 2000. For repertoire sequencing, TCR beta CDR3 regions were amplified from RNA transcripts. The first round was an RT-PCR using HTBI primers with the Qiagen OneStep RT-PCR kit, and this first round was followed by a second-round multiplex PCR, then size selection and purification. The public reads were reprocessed in TCRdb via fastp at Q25 and MiXCR, keeping in-frame beta chains. Rows with a matching CDR3 protein are joined into one entry that keeps the most common DNA and genes. Within this sample are over a million distinct CDR3 sequences, with approximately 35% of them counted one time only. Of the sample, over 8.5% is held by the ten largest clones. The specimen was peripheral blood or thyroid tissue (not recorded which). These receptors came from an adult man with Graves' hyperthyroidism.

The rearrangement joins TRBV29-1 to TRBJ1-1, with a tentative D call TRBD1 (6 bases). Germline V gene lookup returns CDR1 SQVTM and CDR2 ANQGSEA. This CDR3 spans 13 amino acids. Trimming shortened V by 8 bases and J by 0 bases, and 13 bases separated the two germline ends. In nucleotides, the CDR3 is TGCAGCCCCTACTCAGGGGTGAACACTGAAGCTTTCTTT. Amino acid sequence: CSPYSGVNTEAFF.

This clonotype was seen repeatedly, ten times or more. The J gene is TRBJ2-5, the V gene TRBV7-8, with D maybe TRBD1 (6 bases). In germline, CDR1 is SGHVS, CDR2 FQNEAQ. Trimming pared 5 bases from V and 5 bases from J, leaving 21 bases between. The CDR3 contains 16 residues. CDR3 DNA sequence: TGTGCCAGCAGCCCCACAGGGCAGGGCGCAGGGGAGACCCAGTACTTC. Translation gives CASSPTGQGAGETQYF.

Note on this clonotype: One end of the junction fails to match germline, which may point to a read error. The chain has TRBV15 and TRBJ1-1; TRBD1 might be the D (5 bases). The CDR3 loop spans 13 amino acids. Germline V gene data show CDR1 as LNHNV and CDR2 as YYDKDF (reference sequence). The CDR3 loop reads CDTSREDMSEAFF. CDR3 sequence (DNA): TGCGACACCAGCAGAGAGGACATGTCTGAAGCCTTCTTT.

This clonotype was seen a few times. CDR3 coding DNA: TGTGCCATCAGTGACTCATCCGCTGACTATGGCTACACCTTC. Protein product: CAISDSSADYGYTF. The chain joins TRBV10-3 to TRBJ1-2; the D is unclear. Germline CDR1 ENHRY, CDR2 SYGVKD. The length of the CDR3 is 14 residues. Between the trimmed V and J ends, which lost 3 bases and 3 bases, there was a span of 11 bases.